What follows describes a single T cell receptor (beta chain). The record originates from a study of blood T cell repertoires in COVID-19. As for the study in general: The analysed material was cDNA or gDNA that came from T cells, B-cell-depleted T cells, or PBMCs.

This CDR3 is built from 14 residues. Germline CDR1 is WNHNN and CDR2 is SYGVQD (reference sequence). With V trimmed by 7 bases and J by 7 bases, 8 bases remained unmatched. Per the original data handling: Amplification with reference gene primers provided the estimates of nucleated cell counts. The table came from immunoSEQ multiplex PCR; TCRdb's copy has only in-frame clones and leaves some out. That table supplies the V and J calls and clone size; D and trimming were determined from the DNA. The profile shows tens of thousands of clones, more than 75% of them singletons. Material: peripheral blood. This chain joins TRBV10-1 and TRBJ1-2, with TRBD1 matching 11 bases. The TCR sequence derives from a man aged 55-75 years with COVID-19, enrolled during active disease. The CDR3 bases are TGCGCCAGCATTCCCGGGACAGGGGGAGGTGGCTACACCTTC. This codes for CASIPGTGGGGYTF.